Each of the 10 T cell receptor beta chains below was sequenced from the same sample in a study of shared clonotypes between healthy human individuals. Naive CD8 cells, CD45RO-negative and positively selected for CCR7, excluded terminally differentiated effector memory CD45RA+ cells. Clones were sequenced by immunoSEQ multiplex PCR, and TCRdb holds only the in-frame ones, with some missing. The sample has around 2.1 million clones; approximately 94% are singletons. Sequenced input: naive CD8+ T cells from PBMCs. The receptors here all came from a man between 18 and 35 years old in good health. Some clones in this sample may be carry-over from other donors' samples.

The V call is TRBV9, the J call TRBJ1-4, with 10 bases matching TRBD1. Germline V gene sequence: CDR1 SGDLS, CDR2 YYNGEE. The V gene end was trimmed by 6 bases and the J gene end by 5 bases; junction bases not matched to a gene: 4. This CDR3 has 14 residues. The CDR3 region is CASTRQGANEKLFF. Here the CDR3 DNA reads TGTGCCAGCACCCGACAGGGGGCCAATGAAAAACTGTTTTTT.

The chain carries TRBV6-5 and TRBJ2-5; tentatively, D is TRBD1 or TRBD2 (6 bases each). Trimming shortened V by 2 bases and J by 5 bases, and 12 bases separated the two germline ends. Germline V gene lookup returns CDR1 MNHEY and CDR2 SVGAGI. CDR3 length: 14 residues. The CDR3 region is CASSYRGGLETQYF. CDR3 in DNA: TGTGCCAGCAGTTACAGAGGGGGGCTGGAGACCCAGTACTTC.

The chain couples TRBV28 to TRBJ2-7, with D possibly TRBD1 on 5 matching bases. This CDR3 is built from 12 residues. Trimming took off 7 bases at V and 5 bases at J, with 12 bases between the two ends. Germline loops: CDR1 MDHEN, CDR2 SYDVKM. The CDR3, as DNA: TGTGCCAGCAACCCTGGGGCGAACGAGCAGTACTTC. This translates into CASNPGANEQYF.

The J gene is TRBJ2-1, the V gene TRBV9; no clear D. Germline-derived CDR1 and CDR2 are SGDLS and YYNGEE. This CDR3 is 16 amino acids long. Trimming removed 0 bases at V and 7 bases at J, with 17 bases between. The CDR3 region has the DNA TGTGCCAGCAGCGTAGGTGGCGGTCTCAGTTGGAATGAGCAGTTCTTC. Its translation is CASSVGGGLSWNEQFF. Full variable domain (outside the CDR3, taken from reference TRBV9 and TRBJ2-1): DSGVTQTPKHLITATGQRVTLRCSPRSGDLSVYWYQQSLDQGLQFLIQYYNGEERAKGNILERFSAQQFPDLHSELNLSSLELGDSALYFCASSVGGGLSWNEQFFGPGTRLTVL.

To note about this clone: Other DNA sequences in this sample translate to the same CDR3. The chain links TRBV9 to TRBJ2-7; D gene ambiguous. V dropped 1 base and J dropped 0 bases, with 5 bases sitting between them. CDR3 length equals 13 residues. Germline V gene data show CDR1 as SGDLS and CDR2 as YYNGEE. CDR3 DNA: TGTGCCAGCAGCGTAAACCCCTCCTACGAGCAGTACTTC. Protein: CASSVNPSYEQYF.

The chain couples TRBV7-2 to TRBJ2-1; D unresolved. The CDR3 consists of 15 residues. Trimming took off 4 bases at V and 7 bases at J, with 17 bases between the two ends. Germline V gene sequence: CDR1 SGHTA, CDR2 FQGNSA. The CDR3: CASSSEIFNGNEQFF. In DNA, the CDR3 is TGTGCCAGCAGCTCCGAGATCTTTAACGGGAATGAGCAGTTCTTC.

The rearrangement links TRBV6-6 to TRBJ2-1; TRBD2 matches at 7 bases. J lost 7 bases, V lost 2 bases, and 8 bases had no gene match. Germline assignment: CDR1 MNHNY and CDR2 SVGAGI (reference sequence). The CDR3 has 15 residues. The CDR3 DNA reads TGTGCCAGCAGTTACGTGGGGGAGGGCCAGAATGAGCAGTTCTTC. Translation gives CASSYVGEGQNEQFF.

The chain employs TRBV7-8 and TRBJ2-7, with D perhaps TRBD1 (5 bases). CDR3 length equals 16 residues. Germline V lookup: CDR1 SGHVS, CDR2 FQNEAQ. V was pared by 5 bases and J by 5 bases, with 22 bases between. In nucleotides, the CDR3 is TGTGCCAGCAGCCGACCCGACAGCTCCCCAGGTAACGAGCAGTACTTC. Translation: CASSRPDSSPGNEQYF.

For this clone: Other DNA variants within this sample encode the same CDR3. The chain recombines TRBV7-6 with TRBJ2-7; either TRBD1 or TRBD2 may fit D (6 bases each). Germline V gives CDR1 SGHVS, CDR2 FNYEAQ. V lost 5 bases, J lost 6 bases, and 14 bases lay in between. This CDR3 spans 13 amino acids. The CDR3 sequence is CASSLPGGGEQYF. CDR3 nucleotide sequence: TGTGCCAGCAGCCTACCTGGAGGGGGCGAGCAGTACTTC.

This clone was picked up one time. This same CDR3 is encoded by further DNA sequences in the sample. V is TRBV9 and J is TRBJ2-1; TRBD2 aligns across 10 bases. Germline CDR1 and CDR2: SGDLS and YYNGEE. There are 15 residues in the CDR3. Trimming took 3 bases from V and 2 from J; bases not matched to a gene: 2. CDR3 amino acids: CASSDSGRPYNEQFF. The CDR3 DNA reads as TGTGCCAGCAGCGATAGCGGGAGGCCCTACAATGAGCAGTTCTTC.